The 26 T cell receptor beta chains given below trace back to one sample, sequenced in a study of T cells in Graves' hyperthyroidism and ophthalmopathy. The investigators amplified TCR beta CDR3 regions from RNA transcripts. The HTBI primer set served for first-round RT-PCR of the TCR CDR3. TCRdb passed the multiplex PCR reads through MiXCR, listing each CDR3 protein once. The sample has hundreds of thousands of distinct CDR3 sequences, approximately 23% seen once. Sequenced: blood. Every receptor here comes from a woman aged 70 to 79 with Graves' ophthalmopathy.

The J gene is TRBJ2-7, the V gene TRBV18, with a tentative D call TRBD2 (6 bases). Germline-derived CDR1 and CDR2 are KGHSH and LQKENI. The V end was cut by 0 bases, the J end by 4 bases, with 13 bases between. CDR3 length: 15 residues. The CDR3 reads CASSPPNRETYEQYF. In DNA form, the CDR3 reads TGTGCCAGCTCACCACCTAACCGGGAGACTTACGAGCAGTACTTC. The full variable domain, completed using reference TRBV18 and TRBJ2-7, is NAGVMQNPRHLVRRRGQEARLRCSPMKGHSHVYWYRQLPEEGLKFMVYLQKENIIDESGMPKERFSAEFPKEGPSILRIQQVVRGDSAAYFCASSPPNRETYEQYFGPGTRLTVT.

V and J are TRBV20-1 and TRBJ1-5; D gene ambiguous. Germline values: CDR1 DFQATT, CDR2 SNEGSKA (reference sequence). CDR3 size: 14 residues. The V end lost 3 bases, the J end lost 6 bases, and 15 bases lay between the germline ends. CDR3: CSARGGGGLQPQHF. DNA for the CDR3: TGCAGTGCTAGGGGTGGTGGAGGGCTTCAGCCCCAGCATTTT.

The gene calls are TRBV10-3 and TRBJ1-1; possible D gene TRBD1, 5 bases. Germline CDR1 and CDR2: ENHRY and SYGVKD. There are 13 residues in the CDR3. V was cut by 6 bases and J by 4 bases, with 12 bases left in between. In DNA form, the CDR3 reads TGTGCCATCAGCGATCAGGGATTCACTGAAGCTTTCTTT. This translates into CAISDQGFTEAFF.

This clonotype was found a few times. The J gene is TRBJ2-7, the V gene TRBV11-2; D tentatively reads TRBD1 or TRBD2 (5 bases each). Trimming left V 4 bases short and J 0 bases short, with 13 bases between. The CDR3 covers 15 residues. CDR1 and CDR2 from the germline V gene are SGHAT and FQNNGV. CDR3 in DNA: TGTGCCAGCAGCTCATGGAGGACAAGCTCCTACGAGCAGTACTTC. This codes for CASSSWRTSSYEQYF.

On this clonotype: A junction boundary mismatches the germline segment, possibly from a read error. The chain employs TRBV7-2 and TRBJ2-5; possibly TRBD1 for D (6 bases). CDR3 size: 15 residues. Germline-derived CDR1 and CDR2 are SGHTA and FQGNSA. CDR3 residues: CASSPRGTTRETRYF. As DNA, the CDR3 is TGTGCCAGCAGCCCGAGGGGGACCACAAGAGAGACCCGGTACTTC. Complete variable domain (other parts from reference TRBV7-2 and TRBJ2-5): GAGVSQSPSNKVTEKGKDVELRCDPISGHTALYWYRQSLGQGLEFLIYFQGNSAPDKSGLPSDRFSAERTGGSVSTLTIQRTQQEDSAVYLCASSPRGTTRETRYFGPGTRLLVL.

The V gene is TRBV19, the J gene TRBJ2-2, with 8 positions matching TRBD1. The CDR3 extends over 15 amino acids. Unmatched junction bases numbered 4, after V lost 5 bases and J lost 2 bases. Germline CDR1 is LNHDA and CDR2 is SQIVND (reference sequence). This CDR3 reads CASSQGAVNTGELFF. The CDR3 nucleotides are TGTGCCAGTAGTCAGGGGGCGGTTAACACCGGGGAGCTGTTTTTT.

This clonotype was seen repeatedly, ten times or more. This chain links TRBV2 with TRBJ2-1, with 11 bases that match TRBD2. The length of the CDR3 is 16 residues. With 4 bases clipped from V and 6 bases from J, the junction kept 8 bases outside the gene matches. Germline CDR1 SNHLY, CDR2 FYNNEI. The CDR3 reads CASSGTSGPISNEQFF. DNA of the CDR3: TGTGCCAGCAGTGGGACTAGCGGGCCAATATCCAATGAGCAGTTCTTC.

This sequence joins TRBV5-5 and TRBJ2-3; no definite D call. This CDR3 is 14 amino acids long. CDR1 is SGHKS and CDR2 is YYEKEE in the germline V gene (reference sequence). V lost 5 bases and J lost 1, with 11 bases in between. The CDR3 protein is CASRLWVRTDTQYF. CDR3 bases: TGTGCCAGCAGATTATGGGTGCGCACAGATACGCAGTATTTT.

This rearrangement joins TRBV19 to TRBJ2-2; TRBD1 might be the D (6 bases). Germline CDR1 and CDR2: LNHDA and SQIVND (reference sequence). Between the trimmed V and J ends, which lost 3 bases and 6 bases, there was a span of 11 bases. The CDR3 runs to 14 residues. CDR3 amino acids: CASSIPYRAGELFF. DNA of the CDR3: TGTGCCAGTAGTATTCCCTACAGGGCCGGGGAGCTGTTTTTT.

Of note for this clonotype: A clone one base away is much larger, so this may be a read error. CDR3 sequence (DNA): TGTGCCAGCAGTTCCCGTTGGGCCTTCTCCCGGTGGGACACTGAAGCTTTCTTT. Its translation is CASSSRWAFSRWDTEAFF. This chain connects TRBV28 to TRBJ1-1; D is unclear. This CDR3 has 18 amino acids. CDR1 is MDHEN and CDR2 is SYDVKM in the germline V gene. V was clipped by 4 bases and J by 3 bases, with 24 bases between them.

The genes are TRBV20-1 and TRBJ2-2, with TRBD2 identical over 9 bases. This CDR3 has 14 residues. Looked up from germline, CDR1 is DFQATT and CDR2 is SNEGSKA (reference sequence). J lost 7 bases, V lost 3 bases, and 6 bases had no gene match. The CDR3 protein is CSARQREVGGELFF. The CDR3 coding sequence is TGCAGTGCTAGGCAGCGGGAGGTCGGCGGGGAGCTGTTTTTT.

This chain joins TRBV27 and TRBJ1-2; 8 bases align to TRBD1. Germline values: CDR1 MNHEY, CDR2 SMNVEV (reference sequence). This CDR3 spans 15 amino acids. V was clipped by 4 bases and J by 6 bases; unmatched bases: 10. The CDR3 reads CASSSWTGYSDGYTF. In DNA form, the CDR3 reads TGTGCCAGCAGTTCCTGGACAGGGTATAGCGATGGCTACACCTTC.

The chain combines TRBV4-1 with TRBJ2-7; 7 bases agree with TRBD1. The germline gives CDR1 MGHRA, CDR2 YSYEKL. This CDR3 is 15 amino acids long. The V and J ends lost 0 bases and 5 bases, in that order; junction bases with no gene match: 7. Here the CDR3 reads CASSQDRVRGNEQYF. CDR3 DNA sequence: TGCGCCAGCAGCCAAGATCGGGTCAGGGGGAACGAGCAGTACTTC.

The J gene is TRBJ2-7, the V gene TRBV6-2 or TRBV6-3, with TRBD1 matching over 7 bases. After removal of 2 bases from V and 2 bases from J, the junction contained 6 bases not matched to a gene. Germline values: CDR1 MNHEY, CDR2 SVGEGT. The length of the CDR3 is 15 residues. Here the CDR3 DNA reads TGTGCCAGCAGTTACATGGGACAGCCAACCTACGAGCAGTACTTC. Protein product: CASSYMGQPTYEQYF.

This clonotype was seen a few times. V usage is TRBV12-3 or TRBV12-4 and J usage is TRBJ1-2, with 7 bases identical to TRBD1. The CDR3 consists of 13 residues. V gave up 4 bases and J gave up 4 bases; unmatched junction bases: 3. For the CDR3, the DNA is TGTGCCAGCAGTTCACAGGGGCCCTATGGCTACACCTTC. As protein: CASSSQGPYGYTF.

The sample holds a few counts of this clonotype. The CDR3 loop is CASSPSQGLYEQYF. DNA for the CDR3: TGTGCCAGCAGCCCCTCACAGGGGCTCTACGAGCAGTACTTC. The chain combines TRBV9 with TRBJ2-7; 7 nucleotides match TRBD1. CDR3 length equals 14 residues. Per the germline V gene, CDR1 is SGDLS and CDR2 is YYNGEE. J lost 3 bases, V lost 4 bases, and 7 bases had no gene match.

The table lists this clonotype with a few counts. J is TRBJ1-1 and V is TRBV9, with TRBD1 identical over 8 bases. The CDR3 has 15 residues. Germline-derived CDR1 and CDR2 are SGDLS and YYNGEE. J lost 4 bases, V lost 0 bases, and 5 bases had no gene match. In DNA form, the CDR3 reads TGTGCCAGCAGCGTAGAGGGACAGGCCCTCACTGAAGCTTTCTTT. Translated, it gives CASSVEGQALTEAFF.

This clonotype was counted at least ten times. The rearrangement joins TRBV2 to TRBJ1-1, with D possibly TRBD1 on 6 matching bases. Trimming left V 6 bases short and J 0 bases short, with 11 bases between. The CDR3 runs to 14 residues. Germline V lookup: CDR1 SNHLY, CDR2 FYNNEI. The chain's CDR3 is CASRDRRMNTEAFF. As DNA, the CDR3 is TGTGCCAGCAGAGACAGGCGAATGAACACTGAAGCTTTCTTT.

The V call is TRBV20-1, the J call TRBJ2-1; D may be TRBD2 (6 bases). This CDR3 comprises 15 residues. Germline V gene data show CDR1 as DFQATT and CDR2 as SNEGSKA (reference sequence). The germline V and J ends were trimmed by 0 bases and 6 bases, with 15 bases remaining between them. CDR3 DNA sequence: TGCAGTGCTAGAGATGGGGGACTGACTACCAATGAGCAGTTCTTC. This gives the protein CSARDGGLTTNEQFF.

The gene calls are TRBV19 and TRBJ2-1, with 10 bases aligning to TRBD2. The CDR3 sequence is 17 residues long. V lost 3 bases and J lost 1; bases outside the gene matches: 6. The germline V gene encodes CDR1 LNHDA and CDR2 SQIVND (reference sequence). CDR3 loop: CASSIWASGRSYNEQFF. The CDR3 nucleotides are TGTGCCAGTAGTATCTGGGCTAGCGGGAGATCCTACAATGAGCAGTTCTTC.

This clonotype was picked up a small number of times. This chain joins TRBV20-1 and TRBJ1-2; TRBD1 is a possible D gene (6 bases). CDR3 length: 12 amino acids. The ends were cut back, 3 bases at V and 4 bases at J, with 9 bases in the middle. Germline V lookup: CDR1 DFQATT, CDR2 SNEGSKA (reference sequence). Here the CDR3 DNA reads TGCAGTGCTAGTCCGGGGGCCTATGGCTACACCTTC. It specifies CSASPGAYGYTF.

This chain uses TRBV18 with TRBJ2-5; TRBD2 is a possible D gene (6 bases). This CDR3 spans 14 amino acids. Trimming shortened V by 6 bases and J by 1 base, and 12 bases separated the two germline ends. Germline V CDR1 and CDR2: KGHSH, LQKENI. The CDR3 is CASSPTSSQETQYF. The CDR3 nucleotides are TGTGCCAGCTCTCCAACTAGCTCCCAAGAGACCCAGTACTTC.

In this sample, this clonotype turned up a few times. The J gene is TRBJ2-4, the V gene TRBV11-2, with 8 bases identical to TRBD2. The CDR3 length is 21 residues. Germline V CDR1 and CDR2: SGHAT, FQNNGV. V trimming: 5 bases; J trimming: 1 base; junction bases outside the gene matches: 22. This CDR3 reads CASSTWGVAGSLGLAKNIQYF. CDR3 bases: TGTGCCAGCAGCACCTGGGGGGTAGCGGGAAGTCTTGGTCTGGCCAAAAACATTCAGTACTTC.

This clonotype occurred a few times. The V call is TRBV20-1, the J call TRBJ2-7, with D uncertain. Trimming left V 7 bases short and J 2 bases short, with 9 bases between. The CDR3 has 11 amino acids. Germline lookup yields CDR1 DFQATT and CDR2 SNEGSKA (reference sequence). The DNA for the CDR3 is TGCAGTGTCGTACGGGCCTACGAGCAGTACTTC. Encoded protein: CSVVRAYEQYF.

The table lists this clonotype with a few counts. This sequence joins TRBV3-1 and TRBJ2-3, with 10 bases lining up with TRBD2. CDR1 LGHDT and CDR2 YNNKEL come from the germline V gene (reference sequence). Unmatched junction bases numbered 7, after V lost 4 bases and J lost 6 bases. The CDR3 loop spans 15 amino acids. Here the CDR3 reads CASSPSSGSGDTQYF. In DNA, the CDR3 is TGTGCCAGCAGCCCATCTAGCGGGAGCGGGGATACGCAGTATTTT.

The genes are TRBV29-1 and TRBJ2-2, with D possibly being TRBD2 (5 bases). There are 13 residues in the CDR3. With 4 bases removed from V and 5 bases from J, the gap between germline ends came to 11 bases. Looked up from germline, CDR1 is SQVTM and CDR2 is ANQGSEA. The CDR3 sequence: CSVGRAWTGELFF. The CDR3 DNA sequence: TGCAGCGTTGGGCGGGCTTGGACCGGGGAGCTGTTTTTT.